This passage covers 3 T cell receptor beta chains from one sample sequenced in a study of CD8 T cells in ankylosing spondylitis. General study findings and limits: A motif of under 10 highly homologous TCR beta variants was seen as apparently characteristic of ankylosing spondylitis blood.

TCRdb recomputed calls from the 5' RACE reads with MiXCR, one row per CDR3 protein. The repertoire holds 470,000 or so distinct CDR3 sequences, roughly 25% seen once, with about 1% in the top ten. Their recognized antigens are unknown. The sample consisted of blood, either unsorted or a sorted T cell fraction (not recorded which). The source is a male donor with ankylosing spondylitis.

The table lists this clonotype with a few counts. V usage is TRBV5-1 and J usage is TRBJ2-5, with D perhaps TRBD1 (7 bases). Per germline, CDR1 SGHRS and CDR2 YFSETQ. The CDR3 extends over 15 amino acids. V was pared by 4 bases and J by 4 bases, with 17 bases between. The CDR3, as DNA: TGCGCCAGCAGCCAAGGGAGGACAGGTGGAGAGACCCAGTACTTC. Translated: CASSQGRTGGETQYF.

The rearrangement uses TRBV7-2 and TRBJ2-1, with TRBD1 matching 8 bases. The CDR3 covers 15 residues. V shed 5 bases and J 5 bases; nucleotides not matched to a gene: 8. Germline lookup yields CDR1 SGHTA and CDR2 FQGNSA. CDR3 in amino acids: CASSPWGQENNEQFF. The CDR3 nucleotides are TGTGCCAGCAGCCCTTGGGGACAGGAGAACAATGAGCAGTTCTTC.

This clonotype has a count of ten or more. V gene TRBV6-1 combines with J gene TRBJ1-5, with D possibly TRBD1 on 5 matching bases. V lost 4 bases to trimming and J lost 0 bases, with 16 bases between them. CDR1 is MNHNS, CDR2 SASEGT, per germline. The CDR3 contains 17 residues. CDR3 protein: CASSGQFDRYSNQPQHF. CDR3 in DNA: TGTGCCAGCAGTGGACAGTTTGACAGATATAGCAATCAGCCCCAGCATTTT.